This TCR beta chain came from a study of response to subunit inactivated influenza vaccine. Regarding this clonotype: A read error may explain this, as a much larger clone is one base away.

Trimming took off 6 bases at V and 0 bases at J, with 17 bases between the two ends. The CDR3 consists of 17 residues. The germline V gene has CDR1 LGHNA and CDR2 YNFKEQ. TCRdb redid the calling of the RT-PCR reads with MiXCR, one entry per CDR3 protein. The data hold more than 450,000 distinct CDR3 sequences, with 6.5% to 8% observed a single time. The receptor was isolated from a man aged 50 to 69 who received an inactivated influenza vaccine. The sample here was PBMCs from blood, taken around 25 months after vaccination. The chain recombines TRBV4-2 with TRBJ1-4, with D unclear. CDR3 sequence: CASRQHGEGTTNEKLFF. For the CDR3, the DNA is TGTGCCAGCAGACAACACGGGGAAGGGACAACTAATGAAAAACTGTTTTTT.